This passage covers 19 T cell receptor beta chains from one sample sequenced in a study of T-cell memory formation after mild COVID-19 (dated by TCRdb to the early 2020s). Libraries were built with 5' RACE. The instrument given in TCRdb is Illumina NovaSeq 6000. The public reads were quality trimmed at Q25 with fastp and then assembled into clones with MiXCR by TCRdb, keeping productive beta chains. Each record represents a unique CDR3 protein, reported with the most common genes and DNA among its rows. The sample records a few hundred thousand distinct CDR3 sequences, roughly 17% of which are singletons. Roughly a fifth of the sample rests with the top ten. The sequenced sample was PBMCs or a T cell subset sorted from them (not recorded which). All receptors derive from a man younger than 35 who had mild COVID-19 (a few samples of this study predate the infection). The sample titles of this study are shuffled in the database, so cell type and time point are left out; the donor was told from shared clones.

This clonotype turned up a few times. The V and J genes are TRBV20-1 and TRBJ2-6; possibly TRBD1 for D (5 bases). There are 15 residues in the CDR3. The germline V gene has CDR1 DFQATT and CDR2 SNEGSKA (reference sequence). V lost 3 bases to trimming and J lost 2 bases, with 11 bases between them. CDR3 bases: TGCAGTGCTAGTTCACCAGGGACTGGGGCCAACGTCCTGACTTTC. Its translation is CSASSPGTGANVLTF.

The CDR3 DNA sequence: TGCGCCAGCAGCTACGTACTTACAAGATCCGGTAACCCACAGGGGGGCCAAGAGACCCAGTACTTC. It is translated as CASSYVLTRSGNPQGGQETQYF. V gene TRBV4-1 combines with J gene TRBJ2-5, with TRBD1 matching over 8 bases. The CDR3 totals 22 residues. V lost 5 bases to trimming and J lost 1 base; unmatched junction nucleotides: 27. The germline V gene encodes CDR1 MGHRA and CDR2 YSYEKL.

This clonotype was recorded at least ten times. The chain recombines TRBV11-2 with TRBJ1-2, with TRBD1 matching over 11 bases. Germline assignment: CDR1 SGHAT and CDR2 FQNNGV. The CDR3 length is 15 residues. V gave up 4 bases and J gave up 0 bases; unmatched junction bases: 1. In DNA, the CDR3 is TGTGCCAGCAGCTGGGGACAGGGGGCTAACTATGGCTACACCTTC. Amino acids: CASSWGQGANYGYTF.

CDR3 in DNA: TGTGCCAGCGCCCAGGGGGCCGGCTATGGCTACACCTTC. Encoded protein: CASAQGAGYGYTF. The chain combines TRBV12-3 or TRBV12-4 with TRBJ1-2; 8 nucleotides line up with TRBD1. Germline trimming cut 8 bases from V and 4 bases from J; bases unmatched to any gene: 6. This CDR3 is built from 13 residues.

This clonotype was seen more than once but under ten times. CDR3 region: CASSFQGAREQYF. In DNA, the CDR3 is TGTGCCAGCAGTTTCCAGGGGGCAAGGGAGCAGTACTTC. The chain employs TRBV12-3 or TRBV12-4 and TRBJ2-7; 8 bases are shared with TRBD1. The CDR3 sequence is 13 residues long. Trimming at V came to 3 bases and at J to 7 bases, leaving 5 bases not matched to a gene.

The CDR3 sequence: CASRKRDIDQPQHF. In nucleotides, the CDR3 is TGTGCCAGCAGGAAGAGGGATATAGATCAGCCCCAGCATTTT. The chain combines TRBV7-2 with TRBJ1-5, with D uncertain. The CDR3 loop spans 14 amino acids. V was shortened by 6 bases and J by 5 bases, with 14 bases between the two germline ends. The V gene's germline CDR1 is SGHTA and CDR2 FQGNSA. Filled out from reference TRBV7-2 and TRBJ1-5, the complete variable domain reads GAGVSQSPSNKVTEKGKDVELRCDPISGHTALYWYRQSLGQGLEFLIYFQGNSAPDKSGLPSDRFSAERTGGSVSTLTIQRTQQEDSAVYLCASRKRDIDQPQHFGDGTRLSIL.

The rearrangement links TRBV6-6 to TRBJ2-1; 9 bases match TRBD2. After removal of 5 bases from V and 5 bases from J, the junction contained 4 bases not matched to a gene. CDR1 is MNHNY and CDR2 is SVGAGI in the germline V gene (reference sequence). The CDR3 consists of 14 residues. The CDR3 DNA is TGTGCCAGCAGTCCAAGCGGGGGGAACAATGAGCAGTTCTTC. Its protein product is CASSPSGGNNEQFF.

This clonotype was recorded a few times. The gene calls are TRBV6-1 and TRBJ2-3; TRBD2 aligns across 7 bases. Looked up from germline, CDR1 is MNHNS and CDR2 is SASEGT. The CDR3 length is 16 residues. The V segment lost 3 bases and the J segment 1 base; nucleotides outside the gene matches: 7. The CDR3 sequence is CASSDSGTSRTDTQYF. In DNA, the CDR3 is TGTGCCAGCAGTGACAGCGGGACCTCACGCACAGATACGCAGTATTTT.

The J gene is TRBJ1-3, the V gene TRBV3-1; D is uncertain. Deletions cut 4 bases from V and 2 bases from J, with 6 bases between. The germline V gene has CDR1 LGHDT and CDR2 YNNKEL (reference sequence). The CDR3 is 13 amino acids. The CDR3 DNA reads as TGTGCCAGCAGCCGTCGGGCTGGAAACACCATATATTTT. It yields the protein CASSRRAGNTIYF.

This chain links TRBV9 with TRBJ2-5, with D uncertain. This CDR3 region has 12 residues. V was shortened by 3 bases and J by 5 bases, with 8 bases between the two germline ends. The V gene's germline CDR1 is SGDLS and CDR2 YYNGEE. This CDR3 is CASSGDRETQYF. CDR3 sequence (DNA): TGTGCCAGCAGCGGGGATCGGGAGACCCAGTACTTC.

This clonotype was picked up a small number of times. The V and J genes are TRBV6-6 and TRBJ2-5, with 7 positions matching TRBD2. CDR3 size: 14 residues. Germline lookup yields CDR1 MNHNY and CDR2 SVGAGI (reference sequence). The V and J ends lost 2 bases and 3 bases, in that order; junction bases with no gene match: 3. Written as DNA, the CDR3 is TGTGCCAGCAGTTACGGGGGAGGGGAAGAGACCCAGTACTTC. Amino acid sequence: CASSYGGGEETQYF.

This clonotype was observed a few times. V gene TRBV29-1 combines with J gene TRBJ1-4; D is unclear. Germline-derived CDR1 and CDR2 are SQVTM and ANQGSEA. The CDR3 sequence is 12 residues long. The V and J ends lost 0 bases and 7 bases respectively, with 6 bases between them. CDR3 protein: CSVEDLGEKLFF. In DNA form, the CDR3 reads TGCAGCGTTGAAGATCTAGGTGAAAAACTGTTTTTT.

This clonotype showed up just a few times. The chain is built from TRBV18 and TRBJ2-3; 8 bases map to TRBD1. CDR1 KGHSH and CDR2 LQKENI come from the germline V gene. V shed 8 bases and J 3 bases; nucleotides not matched to a gene: 7. The CDR3 runs to 14 residues. This CDR3 is CASSPTGATDTQYF. The DNA of the CDR3 is TGTGCCAGCAGCCCGACAGGGGCTACAGATACGCAGTATTTT.

This clonotype was recorded a few times. V is TRBV7-7 and J is TRBJ2-3, with 9 positions matching TRBD1. This CDR3 region has 15 residues. V dropped 7 bases and J dropped 1; count of bases not matched to a gene: 6. The germline V gene has CDR1 SSHAT and CDR2 FNYEAQ (reference sequence). The CDR3 region is CASTLGTGRTDTQYF. CDR3 in DNA: TGTGCCAGCACCCTGGGGACAGGGCGCACAGATACGCAGTATTTT.

This clonotype was picked up a small number of times. V and J are TRBV12-3 or TRBV12-4 and TRBJ2-1, with D perhaps assigned TRBD1 or TRBD2 (7 bases each). The CDR3 runs 14 residues. V was trimmed by 5 bases and J by 4 bases, leaving 12 bases between them. CDR3 protein: CASSQGGKYNEQFF. For the CDR3, the DNA is TGTGCCAGCAGTCAGGGGGGGAAGTACAATGAGCAGTTCTTC.

This clonotype was picked up a small number of times. This chain uses TRBV12-3 or TRBV12-4 with TRBJ1-3; 8 positions agree with TRBD1. Trimming cost V 6 bases and J 4 bases; bases outside gene matches: 8. The CDR3 is 15 amino acids. Here the CDR3 reads CASSRTGGGGNTIYF. The CDR3 coding sequence is TGTGCCAGCAGCCGAACAGGGGGTGGCGGAAACACCATATATTTT.

This clonotype was seen a single time. The V and J genes are TRBV20-1 and TRBJ2-5; 8 positions match TRBD2. The germline gives CDR1 DFQATT, CDR2 SNEGSKA (reference sequence). This CDR3 contains 15 residues. Trimming at V came to 1 base and at J to 5 bases, leaving 9 bases not matched to a gene. The CDR3 here is CSARVGRASGETQYF. The DNA of the CDR3 is TGCAGTGCTAGAGTGGGTAGGGCTAGCGGGGAGACCCAGTACTTC.

The chain uses TRBV5-1 and TRBJ2-7; TRBD1 is a possible D gene (5 bases). CDR1 is SGHRS, CDR2 YFSETQ, per germline. V dropped 4 bases and J dropped 3 bases, with 20 bases sitting between them. The CDR3 sequence is 16 residues long. For the CDR3, the DNA is TGCGCCAGCAGCGCCCCCCTGAGCAGGGCAAACTACGAGCAGTACTTC. Amino acids: CASSAPLSRANYEQYF.

The chain links TRBV15 to TRBJ1-1; D not certain. This CDR3 has 13 amino acids. CDR1 LNHNV and CDR2 YYDKDF come from the germline V gene (reference sequence). V was cut by 0 bases and J by 0 bases, with 2 bases left in between. CDR3 sequence (DNA): TGTGCCACCAGCAGAGATTTGAACACTGAAGCTTTCTTT. It yields the protein CATSRDLNTEAFF.